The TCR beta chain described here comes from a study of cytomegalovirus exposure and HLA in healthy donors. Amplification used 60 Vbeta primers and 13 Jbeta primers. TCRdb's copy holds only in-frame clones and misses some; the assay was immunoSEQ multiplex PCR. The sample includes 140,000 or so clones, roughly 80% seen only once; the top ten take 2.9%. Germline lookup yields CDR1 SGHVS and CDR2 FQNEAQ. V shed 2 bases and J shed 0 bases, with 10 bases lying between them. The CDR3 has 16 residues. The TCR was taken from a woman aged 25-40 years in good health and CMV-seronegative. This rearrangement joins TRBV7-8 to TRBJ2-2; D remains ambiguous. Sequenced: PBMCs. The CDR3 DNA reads TGTGCCAGCAGCTTATACGGCGGCGCGAACACCGGGGAGCTGTTTTTT. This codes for CASSLYGGANTGELFF.